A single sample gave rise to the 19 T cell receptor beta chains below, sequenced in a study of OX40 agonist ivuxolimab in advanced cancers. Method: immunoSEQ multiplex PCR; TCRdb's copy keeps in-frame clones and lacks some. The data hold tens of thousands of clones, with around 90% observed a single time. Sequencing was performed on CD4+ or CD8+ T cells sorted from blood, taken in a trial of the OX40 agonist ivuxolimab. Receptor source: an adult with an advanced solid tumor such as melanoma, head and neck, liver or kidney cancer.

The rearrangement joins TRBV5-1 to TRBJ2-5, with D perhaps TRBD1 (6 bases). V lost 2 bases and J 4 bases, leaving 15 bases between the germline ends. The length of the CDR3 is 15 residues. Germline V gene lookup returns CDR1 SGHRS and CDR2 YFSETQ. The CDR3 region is CASSFGTPGRETQYF. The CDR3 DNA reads TGCGCCAGCAGCTTCGGGACACCGGGAAGAGAGACCCAGTACTTC.

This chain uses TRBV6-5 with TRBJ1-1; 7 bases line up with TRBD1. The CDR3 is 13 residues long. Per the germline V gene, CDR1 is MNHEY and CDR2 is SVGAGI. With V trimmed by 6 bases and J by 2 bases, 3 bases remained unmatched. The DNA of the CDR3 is TGTGCCAGCAGAAGACAGGGTAACACTGAAGCTTTCTTT. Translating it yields CASRRQGNTEAFF.

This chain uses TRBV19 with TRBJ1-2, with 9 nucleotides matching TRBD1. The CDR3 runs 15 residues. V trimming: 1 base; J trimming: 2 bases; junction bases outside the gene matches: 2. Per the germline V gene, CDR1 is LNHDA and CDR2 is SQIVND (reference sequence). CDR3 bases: TGTGCCAGTAGTATAGTCACAGGGGGCAACTATGGCTACACCTTC. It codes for CASSIVTGGNYGYTF.

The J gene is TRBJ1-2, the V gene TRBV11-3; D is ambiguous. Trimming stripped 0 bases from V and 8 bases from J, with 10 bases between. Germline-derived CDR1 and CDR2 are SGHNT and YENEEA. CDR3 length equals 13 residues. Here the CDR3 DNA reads TGTGCCAGCAGCTTAGATGGAGGGTTGGGCTACACCTTC. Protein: CASSLDGGLGYTF.

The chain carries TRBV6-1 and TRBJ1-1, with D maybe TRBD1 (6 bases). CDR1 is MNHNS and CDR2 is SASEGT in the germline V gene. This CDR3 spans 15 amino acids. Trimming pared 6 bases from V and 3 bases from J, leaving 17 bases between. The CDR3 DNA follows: TGTGCCAGCAGACCCTACAGGGTTTCGGACACTGAAGCTTTCTTT. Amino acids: CASRPYRVSDTEAFF.

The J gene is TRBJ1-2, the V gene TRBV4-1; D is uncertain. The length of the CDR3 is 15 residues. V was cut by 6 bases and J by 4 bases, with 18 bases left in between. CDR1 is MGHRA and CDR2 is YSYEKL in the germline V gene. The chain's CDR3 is CASSPRTEGAYGYTF. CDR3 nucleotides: TGCGCCAGCAGTCCTAGAACGGAGGGAGCCTATGGCTACACCTTC.

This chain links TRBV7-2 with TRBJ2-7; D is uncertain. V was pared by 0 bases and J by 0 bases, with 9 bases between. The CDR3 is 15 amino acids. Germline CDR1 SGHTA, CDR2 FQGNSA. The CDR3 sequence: CASSLASGVSYEQYF. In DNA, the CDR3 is TGTGCCAGCAGCTTAGCGTCCGGAGTCTCCTACGAGCAGTACTTC.

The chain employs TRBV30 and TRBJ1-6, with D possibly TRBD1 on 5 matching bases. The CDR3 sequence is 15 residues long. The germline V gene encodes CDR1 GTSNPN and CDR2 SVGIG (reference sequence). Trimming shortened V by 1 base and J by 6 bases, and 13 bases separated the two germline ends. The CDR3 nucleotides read TGTGCCTGGAGTGCGAATTGGGACGGTAATTCACCCCTCCACTTT. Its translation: CAWSANWDGNSPLHF.

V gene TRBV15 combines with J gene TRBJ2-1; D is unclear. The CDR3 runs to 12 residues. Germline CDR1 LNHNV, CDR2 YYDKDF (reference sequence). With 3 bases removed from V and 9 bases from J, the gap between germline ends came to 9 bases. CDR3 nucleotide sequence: TGTGCCACCAGCAGGGGATTGGGTGAGCAGTTCTTC. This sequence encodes CATSRGLGEQFF.

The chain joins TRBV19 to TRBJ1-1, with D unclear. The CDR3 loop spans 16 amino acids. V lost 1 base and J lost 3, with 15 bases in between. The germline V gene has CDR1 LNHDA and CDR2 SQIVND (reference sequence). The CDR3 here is CASSIGAGSWYTEAFF. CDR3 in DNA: TGTGCCAGTAGTATAGGGGCCGGGTCGTGGTACACTGAAGCTTTCTTT.

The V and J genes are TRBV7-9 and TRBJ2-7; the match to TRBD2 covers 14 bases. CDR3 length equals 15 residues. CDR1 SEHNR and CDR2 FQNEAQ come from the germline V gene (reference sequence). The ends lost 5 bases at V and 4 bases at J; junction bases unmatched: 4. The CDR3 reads CASSPGTSGGYEQYF. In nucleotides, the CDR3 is TGTGCCAGCAGCCCGGGGACTAGCGGGGGATACGAGCAGTACTTC.

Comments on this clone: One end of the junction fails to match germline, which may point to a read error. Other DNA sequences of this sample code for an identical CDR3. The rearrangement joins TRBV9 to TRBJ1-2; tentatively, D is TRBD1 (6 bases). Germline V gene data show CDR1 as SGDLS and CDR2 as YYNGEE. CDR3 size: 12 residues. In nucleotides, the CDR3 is TGTGCCAGCAGCGTAGTGCGGGGGCCGCCGGCCTTC. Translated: CASSVVRGPPAF.

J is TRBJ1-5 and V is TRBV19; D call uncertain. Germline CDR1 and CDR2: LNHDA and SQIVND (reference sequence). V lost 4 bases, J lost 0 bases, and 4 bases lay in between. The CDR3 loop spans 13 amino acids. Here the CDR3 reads CASSTFSNQPQHF. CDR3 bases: TGTGCCAGTAGTACCTTTAGCAATCAGCCCCAGCATTTT.

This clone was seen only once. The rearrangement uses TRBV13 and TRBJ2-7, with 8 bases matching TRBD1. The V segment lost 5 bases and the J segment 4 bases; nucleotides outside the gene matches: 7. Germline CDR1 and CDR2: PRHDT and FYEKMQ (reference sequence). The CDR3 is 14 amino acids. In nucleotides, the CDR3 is TGTGCCAGCAGCCCGCAGGGGGCGCGGTACGAGCAGTACTTC. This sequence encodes CASSPQGARYEQYF.

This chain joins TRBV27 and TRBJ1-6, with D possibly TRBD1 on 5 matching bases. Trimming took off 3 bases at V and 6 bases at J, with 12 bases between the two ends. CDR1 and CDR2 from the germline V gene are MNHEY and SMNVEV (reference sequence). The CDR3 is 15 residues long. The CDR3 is CASSLGGSGNSPLHF. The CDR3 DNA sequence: TGTGCCAGCAGTTTGGGGGGATCTGGTAATTCACCCCTCCACTTT.

The chain's CDR3 is CASSRDLTGGNYGYTF. The CDR3 DNA sequence: TGTGCCAGCAGTCGCGACCTAACAGGGGGCAACTATGGCTACACCTTC. The rearrangement links TRBV4-2 to TRBJ1-2; 9 bases are shared with TRBD1. The CDR3 is 16 amino acids. CDR1 and CDR2 from the germline V gene are LGHNA and YNFKEQ. Trimming at V came to 6 bases and at J to 2 bases, leaving 10 bases not matched to a gene.

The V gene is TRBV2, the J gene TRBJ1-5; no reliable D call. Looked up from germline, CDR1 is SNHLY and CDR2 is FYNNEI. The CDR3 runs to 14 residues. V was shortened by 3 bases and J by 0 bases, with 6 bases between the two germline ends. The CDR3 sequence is CASSDNFSNQPQHF. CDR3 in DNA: TGTGCCAGCAGTGATAACTTTAGCAATCAGCCCCAGCATTTT. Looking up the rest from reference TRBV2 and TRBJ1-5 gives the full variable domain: EPEVTQTPSHQVTQMGQEVILRCVPISNHLYFYWYRQILGQKVEFLVSFYNNEISEKSEIFDDQFSVERPDGSNFTLKIRSTKLEDSAMYFCASSDNFSNQPQHFGDGTRLSIL.

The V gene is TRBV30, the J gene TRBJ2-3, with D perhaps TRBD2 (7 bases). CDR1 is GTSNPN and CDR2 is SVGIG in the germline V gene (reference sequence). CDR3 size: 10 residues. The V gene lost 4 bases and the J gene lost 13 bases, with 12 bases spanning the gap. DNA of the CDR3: TGTGCCTGGAAGGGGGGGCTCAAGTATTTT. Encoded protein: CAWKGGLKYF.

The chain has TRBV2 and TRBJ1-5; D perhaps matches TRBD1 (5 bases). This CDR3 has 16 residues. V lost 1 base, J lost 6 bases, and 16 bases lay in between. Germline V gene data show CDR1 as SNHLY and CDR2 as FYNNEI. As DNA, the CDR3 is TGTGCCAGCAGTGAAGTGGGGGGACTCCAGGGTCAGCCCCAGCATTTT. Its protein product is CASSEVGGLQGQPQHF.